This T cell receptor (beta chain) emerged from a study of PD-1 blockade in mismatch repair-deficient tumors. Study at large: Patients had over 10 mismatch repair-deficient cancer types, all previously treated and progressing. Study-wide results and limits: Rapid post-treatment expansion, then contraction, generally preceding radiologic response, marked tumor-resident clones.

PCR or immunohistochemistry showed mismatch repair deficiency in every enrolled patient. A note on this clone: Antigen unknown.

The method was immunoSEQ multiplex PCR; TCRdb's version includes in-frame clones alone and lacks a portion of them. The table shows around 68,000 clones, with 70% to 85% occurring only once. Germline values: CDR1 MNHEY, CDR2 SVGAGI. The CDR3 covers 16 residues. The ends were cut back, 2 bases at V and 1 base at J, with 14 bases in the middle. The source is an adult with mismatch repair-deficient cancer. The chain employs TRBV6-5 and TRBJ1-1; possibly TRBD1 for D (5 bases). Sequenced here: peripheral blood, sampled 2 weeks after starting pembrolizumab. CDR3 coding DNA: TGTGCCAGCAGTTACCGAGAGGGACGCCCGAACACTGAAGCTTTCTTT. Amino acid sequence: CASSYREGRPNTEAFF.